These T cell receptor beta chains were read from a single sample in a study of patients and donors after allogeneic stem cell transplantation. TCRdb re-called the RT-PCR reads with MiXCR, one entry per CDR3 protein. Of more than 150,000 distinct CDR3 sequences listed, around two fifths are singletons. The sample taken for sequencing was blood, either unsorted or a sorted T cell fraction (not recorded which). The receptors shown here come from a human donor who was either an allogeneic HSCT recipient or a stem cell or donor lymphocyte infusion donor (not recorded which). It is not recorded whose cells these are; they may come from a transplant donor. Both conserved end residues are part of each CDR3. A D gene is named only where the DNA matches it firmly. Clone size appears in some rows only: once, few, many, or a class for an expanded clone.

v_call	d_call	j_call	clone_size	cdr3_aa	cdr3_nt
TRBV2	TRBD2	TRBJ2-7	few	CASSGSSGDIYEQYF	TGTGCCAGCAGTGGATCTAGCGGGGATATCTACGAGCAGTACTTC
TRBV6-5	NA	TRBJ2-7	NA	CASSFFGGTYEQYF	TGTGCCAGCAGTTTCTTTGGGGGAACCTACGAGCAGTACTTC
TRBV28	TRBD1	TRBJ1-5	NA	CASSLGGTGRQPQHF	TGTGCCAGCAGTTTGGGAGGGACAGGGCGGCAGCCCCAGCATTTT
TRBV3-1	NA	TRBJ2-2	few	CASSQDPQPGTGTGELFF	TGTGCCAGCAGCCAAGATCCCCAACCCGGGACTGGCACCGGGGAGCTGTTTTTT
TRBV25-1	NA	TRBJ1-1	NA	CASSEYGGAEPIKAFF	TGTGCCAGCAGTGAATATGGGGGGGCGGAACCCATTAAAGCTTTCTTT
TRBV5-6	NA	TRBJ1-4	NA	CASSFRGSPPNEKLFF	TGTGCCAGCAGCTTCCGGGGGTCGCCTCCTAATGAAAAACTGTTTTTT
TRBV29-1	NA	TRBJ1-4	NA	CTAREGREKLFF	TGCACCGCTCGGGAGGGAAGGGAAAAACTGTTTTTT
TRBV20-1	NA	TRBJ1-5	NA	CSVPRGSQPQHF	TGCAGTGTACCTAGAGGATCTCAGCCCCAGCATTTT
TRBV9	TRBD1	TRBJ1-6	NA	CASSPLDREDSPLHF	TGTGCCAGCAGCCCCCTGGACAGGGAAGACTCACCCCTCCACTTT
TRBV29-1	NA	TRBJ1-3	NA	CSVEEKVKFGNTIYF	TGCAGCGTTGAAGAGAAGGTGAAATTTGGAAACACCATATATTTT
TRBV11-2	NA	TRBJ1-2	NA	CASSLVGSNYGYTF	TGTGCCAGCAGCTTAGTTGGCTCAAACTATGGCTACACCTTC
TRBV4-2	NA	TRBJ1-2	NA	CASSQDAPTSGYTF	TGTGCCAGCAGCCAAGATGCCCCCACGAGTGGCTACACCTTC
TRBV5-8	TRBD1	TRBJ1-1	few	CASSLTGARNTEAFF	TGTGCCAGCAGCTTGACAGGGGCGAGGAACACTGAAGCTTTCTTT
TRBV28	TRBD1	TRBJ1-1	NA	CASSFRGGMNTEAFF	TGTGCCAGCAGTTTCCGAGGGGGCATGAACACTGAAGCTTTCTTT
TRBV24-1	NA	TRBJ2-3	NA	CATSDPGGATDTQYF	TGTGCCACCAGTGACCCAGGCGGAGCCACAGATACGCAGTATTTT
TRBV29-1	NA	TRBJ2-5	NA	CSATTGSEETQYF	TGCAGCGCCACGACAGGATCCGAAGAGACCCAGTACTTC
TRBV7-3	NA	TRBJ1-1	NA	CASSLQGGGSGTEAFF	TGTGCCAGCAGCTTACAAGGGGGAGGGTCTGGAACTGAAGCTTTCTTT
TRBV7-3	TRBD2	TRBJ2-1	NA	CASSPSLASGNYEQFF	TGTGCCAGCAGCCCATCCTTAGCCAGCGGGAACTATGAGCAGTTCTTC
TRBV4-2	NA	TRBJ1-3	NA	CASSQDPTSGNTIYF	TGTGCCAGCAGCCAAGACCCCACATCTGGAAACACCATATATTTT
TRBV29-1	NA	TRBJ1-1	once	CSVDPRSNVNTEAFF	TGCAGCGTTGATCCCCGAAGTAACGTGAACACTGAAGCTTTCTTT
TRBV4-1	NA	TRBJ1-1	many	CASRGPNTEAFF	TGCGCCAGCAGGGGGCCGAACACTGAAGCTTTCTTT
TRBV5-1	NA	TRBJ2-5	few	CASSLRTAAGRRETQYF	TGCGCCAGCAGCTTAAGGACCGCGGCAGGGAGAAGGGAGACCCAGTACTTC
TRBV4-3	NA	TRBJ1-6	NA	CASSQDGVIDSPLHF	TGCGCCAGCAGCCAAGACGGGGTTATTGATTCACCCCTCCACTTT